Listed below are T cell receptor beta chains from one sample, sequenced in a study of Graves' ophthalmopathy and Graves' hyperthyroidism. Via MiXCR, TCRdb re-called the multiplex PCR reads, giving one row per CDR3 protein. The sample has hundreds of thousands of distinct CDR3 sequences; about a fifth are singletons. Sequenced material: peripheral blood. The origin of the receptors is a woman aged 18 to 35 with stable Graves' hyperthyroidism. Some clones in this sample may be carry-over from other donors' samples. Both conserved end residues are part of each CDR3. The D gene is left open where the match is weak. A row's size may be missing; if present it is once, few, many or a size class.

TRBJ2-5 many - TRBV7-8 TGTGCCAGCGTGGGGCGGAGACAAGAGACCCAGTACTTC CASVGRRQETQYF
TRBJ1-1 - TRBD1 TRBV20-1 TGCAGTGCTAGATCGCGGGACAGGGACATAACTGAAGCTTTCTTT CSARSRDRDITEAFF
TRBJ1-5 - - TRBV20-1 TGCAGTGCTAGCCCCAGGGGAGAGCCCCAGCATTTT CSASPRGEPQHF
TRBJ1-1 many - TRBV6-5 TGTGCCAGCAGTTACTCTTTTGGCCCTGAAGCTTTCTTT CASSYSFGPEAFF
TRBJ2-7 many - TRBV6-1 TGTGCCAGCACCCTGACTCCCTACGAGCAGTACTTC CASTLTPYEQYF
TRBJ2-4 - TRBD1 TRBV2 TGTGCCAGCAAGGGGGACAGGGCTTTAGCCAAAAACATTCAGTACTTC CASKGDRALAKNIQYF
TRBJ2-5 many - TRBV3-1 TGTGCCAGCAGCCAAGATGAGGAAAAGGTGTTGGAGACCCAGTACTTC CASSQDEEKVLETQYF
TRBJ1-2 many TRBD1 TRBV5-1 TGCGCCAGCAGGCGTGCCGGGACAGGGGAAGGCTACACCTTC CASRRAGTGEGYTF
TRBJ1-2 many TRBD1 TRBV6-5 TGTGCCAGCAGACAGGGGACCGGCTACACCTTC CASRQGTGYTF
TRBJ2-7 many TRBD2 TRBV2 TGTGCCAGCAGTGCAGGACTAGCGGGTTACGAGCAGTACTTC CASSAGLAGYEQYF